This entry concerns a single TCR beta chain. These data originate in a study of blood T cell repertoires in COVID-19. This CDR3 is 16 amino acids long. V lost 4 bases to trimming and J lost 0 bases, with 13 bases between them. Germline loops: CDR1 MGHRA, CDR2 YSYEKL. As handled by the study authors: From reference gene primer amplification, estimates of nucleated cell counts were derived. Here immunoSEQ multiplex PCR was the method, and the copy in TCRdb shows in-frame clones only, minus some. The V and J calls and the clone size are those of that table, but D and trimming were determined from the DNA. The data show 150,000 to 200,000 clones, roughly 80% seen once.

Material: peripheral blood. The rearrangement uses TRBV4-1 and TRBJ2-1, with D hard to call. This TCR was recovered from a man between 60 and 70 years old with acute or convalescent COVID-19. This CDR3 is CASSLSGSYSYNEQFF. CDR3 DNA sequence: TGCGCCAGCAGCCTCTCCGGGTCCTACTCCTACAATGAGCAGTTCTTC.